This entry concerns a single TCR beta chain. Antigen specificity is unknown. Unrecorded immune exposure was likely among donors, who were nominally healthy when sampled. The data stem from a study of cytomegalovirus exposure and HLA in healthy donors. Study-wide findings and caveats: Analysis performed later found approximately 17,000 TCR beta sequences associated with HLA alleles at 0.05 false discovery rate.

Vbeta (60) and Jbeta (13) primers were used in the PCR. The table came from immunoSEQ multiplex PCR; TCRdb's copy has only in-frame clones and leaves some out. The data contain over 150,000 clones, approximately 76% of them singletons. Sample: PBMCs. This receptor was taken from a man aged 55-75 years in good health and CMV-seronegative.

CDR3 amino acids: CASSWTGGDYGYTF. The DNA of the CDR3 is TGTGCCAGCAGCTGGACAGGGGGCGACTATGGCTACACCTTC. This chain links TRBV28 with TRBJ1-2; 11 bases match TRBD1. CDR3 length: 14 residues. Germline V gene data show CDR1 as MDHEN and CDR2 as SYDVKM. Trimming removed 6 bases from V and 3 bases from J; junction bases left unmatched: 3.